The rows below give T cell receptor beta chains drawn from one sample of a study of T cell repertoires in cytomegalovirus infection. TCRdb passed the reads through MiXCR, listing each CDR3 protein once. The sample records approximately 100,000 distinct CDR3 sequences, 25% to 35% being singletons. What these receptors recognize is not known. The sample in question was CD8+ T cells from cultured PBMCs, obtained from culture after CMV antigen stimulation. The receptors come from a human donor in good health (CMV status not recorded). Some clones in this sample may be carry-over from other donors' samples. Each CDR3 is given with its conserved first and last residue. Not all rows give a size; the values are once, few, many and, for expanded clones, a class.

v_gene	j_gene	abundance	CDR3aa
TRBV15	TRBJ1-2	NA	CATSPPAGVYGYTF
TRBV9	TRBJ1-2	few	CASSSRDNYGYTF
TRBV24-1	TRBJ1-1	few	CATSDLFLMNTEAFF
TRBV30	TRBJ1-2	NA	CAWTGWGQGSPFNYGYTF
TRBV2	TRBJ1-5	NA	CASSVLQSNQPQHF
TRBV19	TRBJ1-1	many	CASSIGDTYTEAFF
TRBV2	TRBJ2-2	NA	CASSEASGGWSGELFF
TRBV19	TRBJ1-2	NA	CASSIDAGVGYGYTF
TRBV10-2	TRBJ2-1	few	CASEQGPEQFF
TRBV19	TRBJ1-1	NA	CASSMTSGFNTEAFF
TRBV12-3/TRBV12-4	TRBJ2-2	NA	CASNSQGLGTGELFF
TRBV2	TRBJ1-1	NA	CASKVGNEAFF
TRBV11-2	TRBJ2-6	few	CASSGWGQNPSGANVLTF
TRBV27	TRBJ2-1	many	CASSLAGVSPSSYNEQFF
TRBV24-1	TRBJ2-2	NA	CATSELPSGGELFF
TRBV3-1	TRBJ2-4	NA	CASSPRTSGENIQYF
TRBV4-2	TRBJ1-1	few	CASSQDPRPPRGEAFF
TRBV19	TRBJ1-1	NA	CASKAAREAFF
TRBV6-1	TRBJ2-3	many	CASSLLAGGQDTQYF
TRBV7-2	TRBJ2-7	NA	CASSLDLSYEQYF
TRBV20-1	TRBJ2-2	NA	CSAIDRVRTGELFF
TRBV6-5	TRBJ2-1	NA	CASSTKTVLSSYNEQFF
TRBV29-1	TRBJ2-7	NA	CSVGGTQAGEYEQYF
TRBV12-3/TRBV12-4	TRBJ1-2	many	CASSLDSPSGYTF
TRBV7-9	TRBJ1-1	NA	CASSFPIQQIEAFF
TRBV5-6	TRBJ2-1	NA	CASSLLRQPNEQFF
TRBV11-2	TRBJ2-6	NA	CASSLLIPLSGANVLTF
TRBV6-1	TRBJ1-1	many	CASSPLGGAVYTEAFF